The clone carrying this TCR beta chain was observed a few times. As yet, its antigen is unknown. The data derive from a study of T cells after yellow fever vaccination. Regarding the study as a whole: Abundant bulk-population clonotypes could contaminate the FACS-sorted repertoires. Weaker, the secondary response had a peak occurring faster, on day 5 versus 15. The booster response re-showed most primary clones: around 95% CD4, approximately 90% CD8.

Template switching by 5'RACE produced TCR cDNA, adding a universal primer site and UMIs. Each CDR3 protein is one row after TCRdb ran MiXCR on the 5' RACE reads. This table holds 610,000 or so distinct CDR3 sequences, 9% to 15% found once. Per the germline V gene, CDR1 is SEHNR and CDR2 is FQNEAQ (reference sequence). V shed 5 bases and J shed 0 bases, with 12 bases lying between them. The CDR3 is 15 residues long. This sample comprised PBMCs, obtained on the day of the yellow fever booster vaccination. The TCR comes from a man aged 25 to 40 who received the YFV17D yellow fever vaccine. The genes are TRBV7-9 and TRBJ2-3, with unresolved D. In DNA, the CDR3 is TGTGCCAGCAGCCTTCGATTCGCGAGCACAGATACGCAGTATTTT. Translated, it gives CASSLRFASTDTQYF.